This T cell receptor (beta chain) is from a study of CD8 T cells in Susac syndrome (dated by TCRdb to about 2019). Regarding the research as a whole: Among the Susac syndrome patients who were sequenced, clinically active disease was present in about six and clinical remission was observed in under ten. Repertoire sequencing was used to test whether CD8+ T cell activation and differentiation in Susac syndrome was antigen driven. At the time of blood withdrawal, Susac syndrome patients were either therapy-naive, taking corticosteroids (with some also receiving IVIg), or on IVIg alone.

RNA was extracted with the RNeasy kit and 0.5 to 1 ug was reverse transcribed using random hexamers. The immunoSEQ multiplex PCR assay, covering 54 Vbeta and 13 Jbeta segments, was used to amplify TCR beta CDR3 regions. PCR amplification bias was corrected by using a synthetic template baseline for primer optimization and computational correction. Per the original workflow: Reads were annotated to V, D and J genes according to IMGT and were analyzed with immunoSEQ Analyzer, with only productive sequences retained. To calculate clonality, Shannon entropy was normalized by log2 of the number of productive unique sequences and then subtracted from one. For each patient and control, public and private clones were evaluated among the 100 most prevalent clones. Clones were defined as Susac-specific when absent from the healthy and MS cohorts, from 1,000 to 1,100 published viral clones and from other ImmuneACCESS disease sequences. TCRdb ran its own pipeline on the public reads, namely fastp trimming at Q25 and MiXCR clone calling, and kept in-frame beta chains. Each record represents a unique CDR3 protein, reported with the most common genes and DNA among its rows. The V and J calls reflect TCRdb's pipeline rather than the authors' work. This sample lists 200,000 or so distinct CDR3 sequences; approximately 96% were detected once. The ten largest clones add up to around 0.1% of the sample.

A word on this clonotype: The target of this receptor is not known. Base qualities are not provided; no much larger clone lies one nucleotide away.

What the research found in general, with its limitations: The number of individuals in the TCR sequencing and HLA analysis was recognized as being relatively small. No clonal expansion was detected in the CD4+ T cell repertoire of Susac syndrome patients.

From its cysteine to its phenylalanine, the CDR3 spans 17 amino acids. CDR3 DNA is the only sequence kept; it has 51 bases, read in frame from the first base. In the germline V gene (reference sequence), CDR1 corresponds to SGHNT and CDR2 to YYREEE. Trimming removed 6 bases from V and 3 bases from J; the gene matches leave 17 bases unexplained. Peripheral blood CD8+ and CD4+ T cells from healthy donors, Susac syndrome patients and multiple sclerosis patients were profiled by high-throughput TCR beta sequencing. Susac syndrome patients met recently defined diagnostic criteria for definite or probable disease. Bulk CD8+ and CD4+ T cells were purified by magnetic negative isolation, while CD8+ TEMRA cells were enriched using FACS. Blood was drawn into EDTA tubes, processed within 24 hours, and PBMCs were isolated by density gradient centrifugation. PBMCs intended for TCR sequencing were frozen in liquid nitrogen and were later thawed in a 37 degrees C water bath. Purity of sorted or isolated CD4+, CD8+ and CD8+ TEMRA cells was at least 90%.

The material sequenced was CD4+ T cells from PBMCs. The chain employs TRBV5-4 and TRBJ2-7; TRBD2 aligns with 8 central bases. The receptor was isolated from a human donor with Susac syndrome. The DNA sequence reads TGTGCCAGCACCCGACGTGGGGGGCGGGGGGCCCTCTACGAGCAGTACTTC. It translates as CASTRRGGRGALYEQYF.